The 13 T cell receptor beta chains below come from one sample, sequenced in a study of radiotherapy plus CTLA-4 blockade in lung cancer. TCRdb's copy holds only in-frame clones and misses some; the assay was immunoSEQ multiplex PCR. The table records 85,000 to 120,000 clones, about 83% of them present only once. The sequences come from peripheral blood, collected from a patient treated with radiotherapy plus ipilimumab. These receptors were obtained from a human donor with non-small cell lung cancer that progressed on radiotherapy plus ipilimumab. Some clones in this sample may be carry-over from other donors' samples.

Of note for this clone: At one end, the junction sequence differs from germline, possibly due to a read error. The rearrangement uses TRBV27 and TRBJ2-1; D gene ambiguous. Germline V gives CDR1 MNHEY, CDR2 SMNVEV (reference sequence). CDR3 length: 13 residues. The CDR3 here is CASSSRPNNEQFF. DNA for the CDR3: TGTGCCAGTAGTTCTAGACCAAACAATGAGCAGTTCTTC.

The chain employs TRBV6-6 and TRBJ2-1, with 8 bases matching TRBD1. Germline CDR1 MNHNY, CDR2 SVGAGI (reference sequence). The CDR3 runs to 13 residues. The V and J ends lost 3 bases and 12 bases, in that order; junction bases with no gene match: 7. As DNA, the CDR3 is TGTGCCAGCAGTTATCAATCCAGGGGGCCGCAGTTCTTC. This sequence encodes CASSYQSRGPQFF.

The genes are TRBV7-3 and TRBJ2-5; 7 bases match TRBD1. V lost 2 bases and J lost 2; bases outside the gene matches: 5. The CDR3 sequence is 15 residues long. CDR1 SGHTA and CDR2 FQGTGA come from the germline V gene. For the CDR3, the DNA is TGTGCCAGCAGCTTACTCGGACAGGAGCAAGAGACCCAGTACTTC. Amino acids: CASSLLGQEQETQYF.

Only one count was recorded for this clone. This chain connects TRBV30 to TRBJ2-1; unclear D gene. The length of the CDR3 is 13 residues. CDR1 is GTSNPN and CDR2 is SVGIG in the germline V gene (reference sequence). Trimming removed 2 bases at V and 7 bases at J, with 12 bases between. The chain's CDR3 is CAWSSSRGNEQFF. The CDR3 DNA reads as TGTGCCTGGAGTTCGTCCCGAGGAAATGAGCAGTTCTTC.

CDR3 protein: CASSERDNTEAFF. CDR3 DNA sequence: TGTGCCAGCAGTGAAAGGGACAACACTGAAGCTTTCTTT. The J gene is TRBJ1-1, the V gene TRBV6-4, with D possibly matching TRBD1 (5 bases). The ends were cut back, 3 bases at V and 2 bases at J, with 7 bases in the middle. This CDR3 contains 13 residues. Germline assignment: CDR1 MRHNA and CDR2 SNTAGT.

The gene calls are TRBV28 and TRBJ1-5; unclear D gene. Trimming stripped 5 bases from V and 9 bases from J, with 23 bases between. The germline CDR1 and CDR2 sequences are MDHEN and SYDVKM. The CDR3 extends over 16 amino acids. The CDR3 nucleotides are TGTGCCAGCAGTCCGGCCGGCTCGTTGCCGCTCCCGCCCCAGCATTTT. Its translation is CASSPAGSLPLPPQHF.

CDR3 region: CASSRQQGNNEQFF. DNA for the CDR3: TGTGCCAGCAGTCGTCAACAGGGGAACAATGAGCAGTTCTTC. V gene TRBV6-5 combines with J gene TRBJ2-1, with 7 bases matching TRBD1. This CDR3 comprises 14 residues. The V segment lost 5 bases and the J segment 5 bases; nucleotides outside the gene matches: 6. Germline assignment: CDR1 MNHEY and CDR2 SVGAGI.

This chain joins TRBV7-2 and TRBJ2-7; TRBD2 is a possible D gene (5 bases). Germline lookup yields CDR1 SGHTA and CDR2 FQGNSA. The CDR3 spans 15 residues. V gave up 3 bases and J gave up 0 bases, with 12 bases separating them. The chain's CDR3 is CASSLTGSGSYEQYF. CDR3 nucleotide sequence: TGTGCCAGCAGCTTGACGGGGAGTGGCTCCTACGAGCAGTACTTC.

The genes are TRBV15 and TRBJ2-7; D is possibly TRBD1 (5 bases). V dropped 1 base and J dropped 0 bases, with 10 bases sitting between them. This CDR3 spans 15 amino acids. CDR1 LNHNV and CDR2 YYDKDF come from the germline V gene (reference sequence). The DNA of the CDR3 is TGTGCCACCAGCAGAGCGCGACAGCTCTCCTACGAGCAGTACTTC. It translates to CATSRARQLSYEQYF.

The V and J genes are TRBV6-5 and TRBJ2-3; D not certain. Trimming took off 4 bases at V and 9 bases at J, with 14 bases between the two ends. Germline assignment: CDR1 MNHEY and CDR2 SVGAGI. The CDR3 covers 13 residues. The CDR3 DNA reads as TGTGCCAGCAGTTCAACGCCTATTGGGACGCAGTATTTT. Translating it yields CASSSTPIGTQYF.

In regard to this clone: An end of the junction does not agree with germline; a read error may underlie this. Other DNA sequences from this sample encode an identical CDR3 as well. The chain combines TRBV5-1 with TRBJ2-5; D perhaps matches TRBD2 (5 bases). Germline V lookup: CDR1 SGHRS, CDR2 YFSETQ. The CDR3 runs to 14 residues. For the CDR3, the DNA is TGCGCTAGCAGCTTGGACCCCGGGGAAGAGACCCAGTACTTC. It encodes CASSLDPGEETQYF.

This clone was seen just once. The chain combines TRBV21-1 with TRBJ2-5; the DNA was not compared with TRBD2, the D call given in the table. TRBV21-1 is shown as a pseudogene. CDR3 length: 15 residues. For the CDR3, the DNA is TGTGCCAGCAGCAAAGTGGGGGGTCCCAAAGAGACCCAGTACTTC. Protein sequence: CASSKVGGPKETQYF.

This chain connects TRBV27 to TRBJ2-5, with D tentatively TRBD1 or TRBD2 (6 bases each). Trimming took 5 bases from V and 5 from J, leaving 18 bases between them. Germline V gives CDR1 MNHEY, CDR2 SMNVEV (reference sequence). CDR3 length: 15 residues. The CDR3 region has the DNA TGTGCCAGCAGTAACACGGGACTTACAGGGGAGACCCAGTACTTC. It codes for CASSNTGLTGETQYF.